The rows below give T cell receptor beta chains drawn from one sample of a study of T cells in Graves' hyperthyroidism and ophthalmopathy. In TCRdb, the multiplex PCR reads were re-called with MiXCR into one record per CDR3 protein. Of about 290,000 distinct CDR3 sequences in the sample, approximately 15% were seen once. The sample comprised blood. The receptors were sampled from a woman aged 40-49 years with Graves' hyperthyroidism. CDR3s include the opening cysteine and the closing phenylalanine or tryptophan. A D gene is named only where the DNA matches it firmly. Size tells how often a clone was seen (once, few, many) or the class of an expanded clone, and some rows leave it out.

d_call: NA; clone_size: many; j_call: TRBJ1-2; v_call: TRBV7-8; cdr3_aa: CASSLARGQGYTF; cdr3_nt: TGTGCCAGCAGCTTAGCTAGGGGCCAGGGCTACACCTTC
d_call: NA; clone_size: many; j_call: TRBJ1-2; v_call: TRBV12-3/TRBV12-4; cdr3_aa: CASSLNRGTESGGYTF; cdr3_nt: TGTGCCAGCAGTTTAAATCGGGGGACGGAATCGGGTGGCTACACCTTC
d_call: NA; clone_size: few; j_call: TRBJ1-1; v_call: TRBV9; cdr3_aa: CASTPTGGENTEAFF; cdr3_nt: TGTGCCAGCACCCCGACCGGGGGGGAGAACACTGAAGCTTTCTTT
d_call: TRBD2; clone_size: many; j_call: TRBJ2-5; v_call: TRBV12-3/TRBV12-4; cdr3_aa: CASSLAGGRLRETQYF; cdr3_nt: TGTGCCAGCAGCCTAGCGGGAGGGCGTCTACGCGAGACCCAGTACTTC
d_call: TRBD2; clone_size: NA; j_call: TRBJ2-2; v_call: TRBV25-1; cdr3_aa: CASSEVRAGGSGELFF; cdr3_nt: TGTGCCAGCAGTGAAGTAAGGGCGGGAGGTTCCGGGGAGCTGTTTTTT
d_call: TRBD2; clone_size: many; j_call: TRBJ2-1; v_call: TRBV20-1; cdr3_aa: CSASSPGTSSNEQFF; cdr3_nt: TGCAGTGCTAGTTCTCCTGGGACTAGCTCCAATGAGCAGTTCTTC
d_call: TRBD1; clone_size: NA; j_call: TRBJ1-5; v_call: TRBV5-1; cdr3_aa: CASSLGTGYNQPQHF; cdr3_nt: TGCGCCAGCAGCTTGGGGACAGGGTACAATCAGCCCCAGCATTTT
d_call: NA; clone_size: many; j_call: TRBJ1-1; v_call: TRBV3-1; cdr3_aa: CASARTRWTEAFF; cdr3_nt: TGTGCCAGCGCTCGGACTAGGTGGACTGAAGCTTTCTTT
d_call: NA; clone_size: few; j_call: TRBJ2-7; v_call: TRBV3-1; cdr3_aa: CASSPRITYEQYF; cdr3_nt: TGTGCCAGCAGCCCGAGGATCACCTACGAGCAGTACTTC
d_call: NA; clone_size: NA; j_call: TRBJ1-6; v_call: TRBV10-3; cdr3_aa: CAISLTETQNSPLHF; cdr3_nt: TGTGCCATCAGCCTCACGGAGACACAGAATTCACCCCTCCACTTT
d_call: NA; clone_size: many; j_call: TRBJ2-2; v_call: TRBV10-3; cdr3_aa: CAIMGGAAGELFF; cdr3_nt: TGTGCCATCATGGGGGGCGCCGCCGGGGAGCTGTTTTTT
d_call: NA; clone_size: NA; j_call: TRBJ1-2; v_call: TRBV3-1; cdr3_aa: CASSPGRGHGYTF; cdr3_nt: TGTGCCAGCAGCCCTGGGCGGGGGCACGGCTACACCTTC
d_call: TRBD1; clone_size: NA; j_call: TRBJ1-2; v_call: TRBV7-3; cdr3_aa: CASSPRDRSYGYTF; cdr3_nt: TGTGCCAGCAGCCCCCGGGACAGGTCTTATGGCTACACCTTC
d_call: NA; clone_size: few; j_call: TRBJ1-6; v_call: TRBV12-3/TRBV12-4; cdr3_aa: CASSSGDYNSPLHF; cdr3_nt: TGTGCCAGCAGTTCGGGGGACTATAATTCACCCCTCCACTTT
d_call: TRBD2; clone_size: many; j_call: TRBJ2-7; v_call: TRBV9; cdr3_aa: CASSVGLAGGPEEQYF; cdr3_nt: TGTGCCAGCAGCGTAGGTCTAGCGGGAGGGCCTGAAGAGCAGTACTTC
d_call: TRBD1; clone_size: many; j_call: TRBJ1-2; v_call: TRBV2; cdr3_aa: CASNTGDAGYTF; cdr3_nt: TGTGCCAGCAACACAGGGGACGCTGGCTACACCTTC
d_call: NA; clone_size: many; j_call: TRBJ2-5; v_call: TRBV20-1; cdr3_aa: CSARKPRGHQETQYF; cdr3_nt: TGCAGTGCTAGAAAACCTCGGGGACACCAAGAGACCCAGTACTTC
d_call: NA; clone_size: many; j_call: TRBJ2-3; v_call: TRBV20-1; cdr3_aa: CSARDLLGFYTDTQYF; cdr3_nt: TGCAGTGCTAGAGATCTGTTGGGGTTTTACACAGATACGCAGTATTTT
d_call: NA; clone_size: many; j_call: TRBJ2-7; v_call: TRBV6-1; cdr3_aa: CASSRRDNSNEQYF; cdr3_nt: TGTGCCAGCAGTCGCCGGGACAATAGTAACGAGCAGTACTTC
d_call: NA; clone_size: NA; j_call: TRBJ2-2; v_call: TRBV10-3; cdr3_aa: CAISDYTGELFF; cdr3_nt: TGTGCCATCAGTGACTACACCGGGGAGCTGTTTTTT
d_call: TRBD1; clone_size: many; j_call: TRBJ1-2; v_call: TRBV12-3/TRBV12-4; cdr3_aa: CASSLGTGRSGYTF; cdr3_nt: TGTGCCAGCAGTCTGGGGACAGGGAGGAGTGGCTACACCTTC
d_call: TRBD1; clone_size: many; j_call: TRBJ1-3; v_call: TRBV20-1; cdr3_aa: CSARVLGGLGNTIYF; cdr3_nt: TGCAGTGCTAGGGTACTAGGGGGCTTAGGAAACACCATATATTTT
d_call: NA; clone_size: many; j_call: TRBJ2-7; v_call: TRBV15; cdr3_aa: CATSRDQHRTSEQYF; cdr3_nt: TGTGCCACCAGCAGAGATCAACACAGAACCTCCGAGCAGTACTTC
d_call: TRBD1; clone_size: many; j_call: TRBJ1-2; v_call: TRBV24-1; cdr3_aa: CATSRQGADSIYGYTF; cdr3_nt: TGTGCCACCAGCAGACAGGGGGCGGATAGTATCTATGGCTACACCTTC
d_call: NA; clone_size: many; j_call: TRBJ2-5; v_call: TRBV18; cdr3_aa: CASSPGTIQETQYF; cdr3_nt: TGTGCCAGCTCACCGGGGACAATCCAAGAGACCCAGTACTTC
d_call: TRBD1; clone_size: many; j_call: TRBJ1-1; v_call: TRBV28; cdr3_aa: CASVTGVGMNTEAFF; cdr3_nt: TGTGCCTCTGTAACAGGGGTTGGAATGAACACTGAAGCTTTCTTT
d_call: TRBD2; clone_size: NA; j_call: TRBJ2-1; v_call: TRBV12-5; cdr3_aa: CASGLVRGLAGGPSGNEQFF; cdr3_nt: TGTGCTAGTGGTTTGGTTAGGGGACTAGCGGGAGGGCCCTCGGGAAATGAGCAGTTCTTC
d_call: NA; clone_size: NA; j_call: TRBJ1-2; v_call: TRBV9; cdr3_aa: CASSGTQYGYTF; cdr3_nt: TGTGCCAGCAGCGGGACCCAATATGGCTACACCTTC
d_call: NA; clone_size: few; j_call: TRBJ2-1; v_call: TRBV3-1; cdr3_aa: CASSPPKWNEQFF; cdr3_nt: TGTGCCAGCAGCCCCCCCAAGTGGAATGAGCAGTTCTTC
d_call: NA; clone_size: many; j_call: TRBJ2-3; v_call: TRBV11-2; cdr3_aa: CASSSKGGTGDTQYF; cdr3_nt: TGTGCCAGCAGCTCAAAAGGGGGAACGGGGGATACGCAGTATTTT
d_call: TRBD1; clone_size: few; j_call: TRBJ2-5; v_call: TRBV24-1; cdr3_aa: CATSDPQGLRETQYF; cdr3_nt: TGTGCCACCAGTGACCCACAGGGGTTGCGGGAGACCCAGTACTTC
d_call: NA; clone_size: many; j_call: TRBJ1-1; v_call: TRBV3-1; cdr3_aa: CASSLHLRGGRQTEAFF; cdr3_nt: TGTGCCAGCAGCCTCCACCTTCGGGGGGGGAGGCAAACTGAAGCTTTCTTT
d_call: NA; clone_size: many; j_call: TRBJ1-2; v_call: TRBV3-1; cdr3_aa: CASSLTGSSTF; cdr3_nt: TGTGCCAGCAGCTTAACAGGGAGCAGCACCTTC
d_call: NA; clone_size: many; j_call: TRBJ2-1; v_call: TRBV11-3; cdr3_aa: CASSLDSISGEQFF; cdr3_nt: TGTGCCAGCAGCTTAGATTCTATTAGTGGGGAGCAGTTCTTC
d_call: NA; clone_size: NA; j_call: TRBJ2-3; v_call: TRBV6-6; cdr3_aa: CASSYSSGAGDTQYF; cdr3_nt: TGTGCCAGCAGTTACTCTTCAGGGGCTGGAGATACGCAGTATTTT
d_call: NA; clone_size: NA; j_call: TRBJ1-5; v_call: TRBV20-1; cdr3_aa: CSARDQTYSNQPQHF; cdr3_nt: TGCAGTGCTAGAGATCAGACTTATAGCAATCAGCCCCAGCATTTT
d_call: NA; clone_size: NA; j_call: TRBJ1-3; v_call: TRBV2; cdr3_aa: CASSEGENTIYF; cdr3_nt: TGTGCCAGCAGTGAAGGCGAAAACACCATATATTTT
d_call: NA; clone_size: NA; j_call: TRBJ1-2; v_call: TRBV14; cdr3_aa: CASSRGRYYGYTF; cdr3_nt: TGTGCCAGCAGTCGCGGACGATACTATGGCTACACCTTC
d_call: TRBD1; clone_size: many; j_call: TRBJ2-7; v_call: TRBV20-1; cdr3_aa: CSARGPGGASYEQYF; cdr3_nt: TGCAGTGCTAGAGGCCCAGGGGGCGCGTCCTACGAGCAGTACTTC
d_call: TRBD1; clone_size: many; j_call: TRBJ2-5; v_call: TRBV3-1; cdr3_aa: CASSQALGGTGLGETQYF; cdr3_nt: TGTGCCAGCAGCCAAGCCCTTGGAGGGACAGGCTTGGGAGAGACCCAGTACTTC
d_call: NA; clone_size: many; j_call: TRBJ2-7; v_call: TRBV6-1; cdr3_aa: CASSEVPASYEQYF; cdr3_nt: TGTGCCAGCAGTGAAGTACCGGCCAGCTACGAGCAGTACTTC